This T cell receptor (beta chain) was captured by sequencing in a study of patients and donors after allogeneic stem cell transplantation. This clonotype was found a few times. MiXCR, run by TCRdb on the RT-PCR reads, gives a single entry per CDR3 protein. The sample lists about a million distinct CDR3 sequences; approximately 19% were seen once. The CDR3 contains 15 residues. Germline trimming cut 2 bases from V and 2 bases from J; bases unmatched to any gene: 5. Per germline, CDR1 SGHTA and CDR2 FQGNSA. The receptor comes from a human donor who was either an allogeneic HSCT recipient or a stem cell or donor lymphocyte infusion donor (not recorded which). It is not recorded whose cells these are; they may come from a transplant donor. The sample comprised blood, either unsorted or a sorted T cell fraction (not recorded which). The chain is built from TRBV7-2 and TRBJ1-2; 7 bases map to TRBD1. The CDR3 here is CASSLNNRGNYGYTF. CDR3 coding DNA: TGTGCCAGCAGCTTAAATAACAGGGGAAACTATGGCTACACCTTC.